One sample yielded the 7 T cell receptor beta chains listed below, sequenced in a study of cytomegalovirus exposure and HLA in healthy donors. The PCR used 60 Vbeta and 13 Jbeta primers. Only in-frame clones appear in the TCRdb table, and some are missing; sequencing was by immunoSEQ multiplex PCR. Of 100,000 to 150,000 clones listed, 82% are singletons. The sample was PBMCs. These receptors all come from a boy between 10 and 17 years old in good health and CMV-seronegative.

CDR3 sequence: CASSLSRGQPVGAQHF. The CDR3 DNA follows: TGTGCCAGCAGTTTATCGCGCGGACAGCCGGTCGGGGCCCAGCATTTT. The chain uses TRBV27 and TRBJ1-5, with D maybe TRBD1 (6 bases). V was cut by 0 bases and J by 11 bases, with 20 bases left in between. Germline V gene lookup returns CDR1 MNHEY and CDR2 SMNVEV (reference sequence). This CDR3 has 16 amino acids.

The chain carries TRBV2 and TRBJ2-7, with 9 nucleotides matching TRBD1. This CDR3 region has 13 residues. Germline V gene data show CDR1 as SNHLY and CDR2 as FYNNEI. The J segment lost 1 base and the V segment lost 9 bases, leaving 4 bases of the junction unmatched. Here the CDR3 DNA reads TGTGCCAGTCGAGGACAGGGGTCCTACGAGCAGTACTTC. Encoded protein: CASRGQGSYEQYF.

This clone has a handful of counts. Here the CDR3 DNA reads TGTGCCAGCAGCTTGCCGAAGACAGGAGGTAATGAAAAACTGTTTTTT. It is translated as CASSLPKTGGNEKLFF. The chain links TRBV7-9 to TRBJ1-4; D is possibly TRBD1 (6 bases). This CDR3 is built from 16 residues. Between the trimmed V and J ends, which lost 3 bases and 4 bases, there was a span of 15 bases. Germline V gives CDR1 SEHNR, CDR2 FQNEAQ (reference sequence).

J is TRBJ2-1 and V is TRBV30; no definite D call. V gave up 3 bases and J gave up 11 bases, with 14 bases separating them. Germline values: CDR1 GTSNPN, CDR2 SVGIG (reference sequence). The CDR3 totals 12 residues. The CDR3 bases are TGTGCCTGGAGCCCTACCCCACCTAAGCAGTTCTTC. Residues: CAWSPTPPKQFF.

The CDR3 spells CASRATSGGTDTQYF. The CDR3 DNA reads as TGTGCCAGCAGGGCGACTAGCGGGGGCACAGATACGCAGTATTTT. This chain connects TRBV2 to TRBJ2-3; 11 nucleotides agree with TRBD2. The V gene's germline CDR1 is SNHLY and CDR2 FYNNEI. Trimming cost V 6 bases and J 1 base; bases outside gene matches: 3. The CDR3 consists of 15 residues.

The rearrangement links TRBV6-1 to TRBJ1-2; D is unresolved. Germline lookup yields CDR1 MNHNS and CDR2 SASEGT. The V end lost 7 bases, the J end lost 4 bases, and 7 bases lay between the germline ends. CDR3 length: 11 amino acids. The CDR3 region is CASIVGYGYTF. CDR3 DNA sequence: TGTGCCAGCATCGTCGGCTATGGCTACACCTTC.

This chain's CDR3 is CASSKEGFTYEQYF. The CDR3 DNA is TGTGCCAGCAGTAAGGAGGGATTTACGTACGAGCAGTACTTC. V is TRBV2 and J is TRBJ2-7; TRBD2 is a possible D gene (6 bases). This CDR3 contains 14 residues. V was trimmed by 5 bases and J by 4 bases, leaving 15 bases between them. Germline V lookup: CDR1 SNHLY, CDR2 FYNNEI.